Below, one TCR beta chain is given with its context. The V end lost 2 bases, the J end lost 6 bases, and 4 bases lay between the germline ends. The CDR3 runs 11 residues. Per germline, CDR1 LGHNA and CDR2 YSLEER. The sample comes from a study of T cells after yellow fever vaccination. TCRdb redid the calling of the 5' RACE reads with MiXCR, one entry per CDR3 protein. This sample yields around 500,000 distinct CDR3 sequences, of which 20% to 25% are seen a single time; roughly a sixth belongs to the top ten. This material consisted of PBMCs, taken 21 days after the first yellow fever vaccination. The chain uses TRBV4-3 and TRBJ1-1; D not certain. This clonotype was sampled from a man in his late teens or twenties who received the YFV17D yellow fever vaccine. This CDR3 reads CASSQFAEAFF. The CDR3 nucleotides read TGCGCCAGCAGCCAATTCGCTGAAGCTTTCTTT.